A few counts support the clone carrying this TCR beta chain. Antigen unknown. For the second PCR, which ran for about 7 to 11 cycles, a sample-barcoded 5' primer and a J-beta primer mix were used. TCRdb re-called the 5' RACE reads with MiXCR, one entry per CDR3 protein. The sample yields roughly 1,800,000 distinct CDR3 sequences, about 49% seen once. V gave up 2 bases and J gave up 6 bases, with 12 bases separating them. Looked up from germline, CDR1 is MNHEY and CDR2 is SVGAGI. This CDR3 region has 14 residues. This sample was included in a study of blood T cells in healthy people across ages. Findings of the study overall: Estimates based on one million T cells were treated as lower bounds.

The source is a middle-aged woman in good health. Sequenced: blood. This chain links TRBV6-5 with TRBJ2-3; D could derive from TRBD1 or TRBD2 (6 bases each). DNA for the CDR3: TGTGCCAGCAGTTACGAGGGGGGTGGGGATACGCAGTATTTT. This encodes CASSYEGGGDTQYF.